This T cell receptor (beta chain) emerged from a study of cytomegalovirus exposure and HLA in healthy donors. Study summary: Ancestry clustering placed around 81% of around 400 genotyped donors in the Caucasian-associated cluster. Study-level results: Specificity for CMV antigens was confirmed in vitro for a few of the CMV-associated chains.

This clone has more than one count but fewer than ten. Its cognate antigen is unknown. A multiplex PCR was run with 60 Vbeta primers and 13 Jbeta primers. TCRdb keeps only in-frame clones here, not all; method: immunoSEQ multiplex PCR. This table holds 200,000 to 250,000 clones, over 70% found once. CDR3 length: 12 amino acids. In germline, CDR1 is WNHNN, CDR2 SYGVQD (reference sequence). V was clipped by 4 bases and J by 6 bases; unmatched bases: 0. This sequence originates from a boy aged 2 to 10 in good health and CMV-seronegative. Sequenced sample: PBMCs. The chain carries TRBV10-1 and TRBJ2-1; 7 nucleotides match TRBD1. CDR3 in DNA: TGCGCCAGCAGTGGGGACAGCAATGAGCAGTTCTTC. Protein sequence: CASSGDSNEQFF.